The table lists the clone carrying this T cell receptor beta chain with a few counts. Antigen unknown. The sample originates from a study of neoadjuvant anti-PD-1 for oral cavity cancer. The CDR3 contains 17 residues. CDR1 is LNHDA and CDR2 is SQIVND in the germline V gene (reference sequence). V lost 6 bases and J 5 bases, leaving 22 bases between the germline ends. Time point here: after neoadjuvant nivolumab, at surgical resection. Some clones are missing from TCRdb's copy, which holds only in-frame ones; the method was immunoSEQ multiplex PCR. The sample records 10,000 to 15,000 clones, around 66% being singletons. Study-level results: Only a few patients per response group were TCR-analyzed; validation needed.

This chain uses TRBV19 with TRBJ2-2; D is perhaps TRBD1 (6 bases). The specimen was PBMCs, collected after nivolumab (anti-PD-1) treatment. The clonotype comes from a person aged 40-85 years with oral cavity squamous cell carcinoma. The DNA of the CDR3 is TGTGCCAGTAGACCGAAAGGACAGAGTCTAGGGACCGGGGAGCTGTTTTTT. It translates to CASRPKGQSLGTGELFF.